The sequence of this T cell receptor (beta chain) was determined in a study of shared T cell receptors in the human thymus. Produced via immunoSEQ multiplex PCR; TCRdb's table is partial and in-frame only. This table holds around 730,000 clones, 70% to 90% found once. The sample was also reused in another study, on human thymus T cells.

The sequence derives from a girl less than two years old with a congenital heart defect. Sequencing was performed on thymocytes.

The CDR3 sequence: CASSHAHRQGRGYTF. The DNA for the CDR3 is TGTGCCAGCAGCCACGCACACCGACAGGGCCGGGGCTACACCTTC. This rearrangement joins TRBV7-2 to TRBJ1-2; 7 nucleotides line up with TRBD1. CDR1 and CDR2 from the germline V gene are SGHTA and FQGNSA. V trimming: 5 bases; J trimming: 8 bases; junction bases outside the gene matches: 14. The CDR3 spans 15 residues.